Shown below are 21 T cell receptor beta chains from a single sample sequenced in a study of OX40 agonist ivuxolimab in advanced cancers. The table came from immunoSEQ multiplex PCR; TCRdb's copy has only in-frame clones and leaves some out. The table shows tens of thousands of clones, with roughly 90% occurring only once. The sequencing used CD4+ or CD8+ T cells sorted from blood, collected in a trial of the OX40 agonist ivuxolimab. The receptors come from an adult with an advanced solid tumor such as melanoma, head and neck, liver or kidney cancer.

This sequence joins TRBV27 and TRBJ1-1, with no clear D. Germline CDR1 MNHEY, CDR2 SMNVEV (reference sequence). Trimming stripped 5 bases from V and 8 bases from J, with 15 bases between. The CDR3 covers 13 residues. CDR3 sequence (DNA): TGTGCCAGCAGTCCCGGCGGCCTGGCCGAAGCTTTCTTT. As protein: CASSPGGLAEAFF.

This chain joins TRBV23-1 and TRBJ2-7, with 9 bases identical to TRBD1. TRBV23-1 is designated an ORF whose function remains uncertain. The junction had 15 bases not matched to a gene; V was cut back by 0 bases and J by 6 bases. This CDR3 region has 18 residues. The CDR3 DNA follows: TGCGCCAGCAGTCAATCACCCTCTGGACAGGGGAGCAGTGGCGAGCAGTACTTC. It translates to CASSQSPSGQGSSGEQYF.

The chain employs TRBV7-8 and TRBJ2-7; D remains ambiguous. The germline CDR1 and CDR2 sequences are SGHVS and FQNEAQ. There are 18 residues in the CDR3. Trimming took off 3 bases at V and 6 bases at J, with 27 bases between the two ends. CDR3 sequence: CASSLSARSIEVLREQYF. In nucleotides, the CDR3 is TGTGCCAGCAGCTTGTCGGCGCGGTCGATTGAGGTCTTGCGCGAGCAGTACTTC.

Here the CDR3 reads CASARGASYSGNTIYF. The CDR3 DNA reads as TGTGCTAGTGCCAGGGGGGCTTCATACTCTGGAAACACCATATATTTT. The chain links TRBV12-5 to TRBJ1-3; TRBD1 matches at 7 bases. The trim removed 7 bases at V and 0 bases at J, leaving 9 bases unmatched. In germline, CDR1 is LGHNT, CDR2 FRNRAP. The CDR3 consists of 16 residues.

The J gene is TRBJ1-4, the V gene TRBV11-2, with D unclear. V was cut by 1 base and J by 1 base, with 7 bases left in between. Per germline, CDR1 SGHAT and CDR2 FQNNGV. CDR3 size: 15 residues. CDR3: CASSLVSITNEKLFF. The CDR3 coding sequence is TGTGCCAGCAGCTTAGTTTCCATAACTAATGAAAAACTGTTTTTT.

The V and J genes are TRBV28 and TRBJ2-1; D perhaps matches TRBD2 (5 bases). The V end lost 2 bases, the J end lost 0 bases, and 8 bases lay between the germline ends. This CDR3 contains 15 residues. Germline V gene sequence: CDR1 MDHEN, CDR2 SYDVKM. CDR3 in DNA: TGTGCCAGCAGTTTAGACACTAGCTCCTACAATGAGCAGTTCTTC. Its translation is CASSLDTSSYNEQFF.

This rearrangement joins TRBV2 to TRBJ2-7, with D tentatively TRBD1 or TRBD2 (5 bases each). The CDR3 extends over 12 amino acids. The V and J ends lost 6 bases and 5 bases respectively, with 11 bases between them. The V gene's germline CDR1 is SNHLY and CDR2 FYNNEI. CDR3 DNA sequence: TGTGCCAGCAGGGGGGATATGGACGAGCAGTACTTC. It yields the protein CASRGDMDEQYF. The whole variable domain, remainder taken from reference TRBV2 and TRBJ2-7, is EPEVTQTPSHQVTQMGQEVILRCVPISNHLYFYWYRQILGQKVEFLVSFYNNEISEKSEIFDDQFSVERPDGSNFTLKIRSTKLEDSAMYFCASRGDMDEQYFGPGTRLTVT.

This chain connects TRBV18 to TRBJ2-2; D is perhaps TRBD1 or TRBD2 (5 bases each). Germline CDR1 reads KGHSH; CDR2 reads LQKENI. V gave up 3 bases and J gave up 0 bases, with 8 bases separating them. The CDR3 sequence is 15 residues long. CDR3 in amino acids: CASSPTAANTGELFF. DNA of the CDR3: TGTGCCAGCTCACCGACAGCGGCGAACACCGGGGAGCTGTTTTTT.

Concerning this clone: The sample has other DNA sequences that encode this CDR3 too. V and J are TRBV27 and TRBJ2-3; the D is unclear. CDR3 length: 11 residues. Trimming pared 3 bases from V and 4 bases from J, leaving 2 bases between. The germline CDR1 and CDR2 sequences are MNHEY and SMNVEV (reference sequence). CDR3 protein: CASSLADTQYF. DNA for the CDR3: TGTGCCAGCAGTTTGGCAGATACGCAGTATTTT.

V is TRBV7-3 and J is TRBJ2-5; tentative D call: TRBD2 (5 bases). Germline loops: CDR1 SGHTA, CDR2 FQGTGA. Trimming left V 1 base short and J 4 bases short, with 7 bases between. This CDR3 spans 13 amino acids. The CDR3 here is CASSLRAAETQYF. For the CDR3, the DNA is TGTGCCAGCAGCTTAAGAGCGGCAGAGACCCAGTACTTC.

This clone showed up just once. This CDR3 reads CSAAAGGLYEQYF. As DNA, the CDR3 is TGCAGCGCCGCGGCAGGGGGCCTCTACGAGCAGTACTTC. The genes are TRBV29-1 and TRBJ2-7; 8 positions agree with TRBD1. Germline values: CDR1 SQVTM, CDR2 ANQGSEA. The CDR3 is 13 amino acids. The ends lost 7 bases at V and 3 bases at J; junction bases unmatched: 8.

V usage is TRBV28 and J usage is TRBJ1-3; possible D gene TRBD1, 5 bases. The CDR3 has 15 residues. The germline V gene has CDR1 MDHEN and CDR2 SYDVKM. V lost 5 bases and J lost 0, with 11 bases in between. The CDR3 loop is CASSAGIFSGNTIYF. CDR3 sequence (DNA): TGTGCCAGCAGTGCAGGGATCTTCTCTGGAAACACCATATATTTT.

V gene TRBV27 combines with J gene TRBJ1-2; possible D gene TRBD1, 5 bases. V lost 5 bases to trimming and J lost 0 bases, with 16 bases between them. This CDR3 spans 16 amino acids. Per the germline V gene, CDR1 is MNHEY and CDR2 is SMNVEV (reference sequence). The CDR3 region is CASSPPGTASNYGYTF. The CDR3, as DNA: TGTGCCAGCAGTCCCCCCGGGACGGCTTCTAACTATGGCTACACCTTC.

The chain carries TRBV7-3 and TRBJ2-5; tentatively, D is TRBD1 (5 bases). This CDR3 is 13 amino acids long. V gave up 5 bases and J gave up 1 base, with 8 bases separating them. Germline values: CDR1 SGHTA, CDR2 FQGTGA. This CDR3 reads CASSEDSQETQYF. DNA for the CDR3: TGTGCCAGCAGCGAAGACAGCCAAGAGACCCAGTACTTC.

The V gene is TRBV7-9, the J gene TRBJ2-1; 9 bases are shared with TRBD1. J was trimmed by 4 bases and V by 5 bases; bases with no gene match: 6. The CDR3 extends over 15 amino acids. The germline gives CDR1 SEHNR, CDR2 FQNEAQ (reference sequence). CDR3 bases: TGTGCCAGCAGCCCCTCGGACAGGGGATACAATGAGCAGTTCTTC. This gives the protein CASSPSDRGYNEQFF.

V gene TRBV5-8 combines with J gene TRBJ1-3; possible D gene TRBD1, 6 bases. The CDR3 is 14 amino acids. Germline V lookup: CDR1 SGHTS, CDR2 YDEGEE. Trimming took off 1 base at V and 4 bases at J, with 9 bases between the two ends. CDR3 sequence reads: CASSLRGRGNTIYF. DNA for the CDR3: TGTGCCAGCAGCTTGAGGGGGAGAGGAAACACCATATATTTT.

The rearrangement links TRBV6-1 to TRBJ2-7; the D is unclear. The CDR3 sequence is 14 residues long. The V end was cut by 4 bases, the J end by 0 bases, with 10 bases between. Germline CDR1 reads MNHNS; CDR2 reads SASEGT. CDR3 loop: CASSAPTDSYEQYF. In DNA form, the CDR3 reads TGTGCCAGCAGTGCCCCGACGGACTCCTACGAGCAGTACTTC.

This sequence joins TRBV13 and TRBJ2-5, with TRBD1 identical over 7 bases. CDR1 and CDR2 from the germline V gene are PRHDT and FYEKMQ (reference sequence). The ends lost 2 bases at V and 4 bases at J; junction bases unmatched: 7. There are 15 residues in the CDR3. The CDR3 loop reads CASSLNRGNTETQYF. In DNA, the CDR3 is TGTGCCAGCAGCTTAAACAGGGGCAATACAGAGACCCAGTACTTC.

V and J are TRBV19 and TRBJ2-1, with a possible D match to TRBD1 (5 bases). The CDR3 has 14 amino acids. Germline V gene data show CDR1 as LNHDA and CDR2 as SQIVND (reference sequence). The V end lost 5 bases, the J end lost 5 bases, and 13 bases lay between the germline ends. This CDR3 reads CASSSWTRDNEQFF. The DNA for the CDR3 is TGTGCCAGTAGTTCCTGGACCAGGGACAATGAGCAGTTCTTC.

The rearrangement links TRBV27 to TRBJ2-2; D uncertain. This CDR3 is built from 14 residues. Trimming stripped 3 bases from V and 7 bases from J, with 12 bases between. CDR1 is MNHEY, CDR2 SMNVEV, per germline (reference sequence). The CDR3 region is CASSFGRAVGELFF. The CDR3 DNA is TGTGCCAGCAGTTTTGGAAGGGCAGTCGGGGAGCTGTTTTTT.

Only a few counts were recorded for this clone. J is TRBJ1-5 and V is TRBV19, with a possible D match to TRBD1 (5 bases). The CDR3 has 15 amino acids. The germline gives CDR1 LNHDA, CDR2 SQIVND (reference sequence). The V end was cut by 5 bases, the J end by 3 bases, with 14 bases between. CDR3 sequence reads: CASSLGAGNNQPQHF. CDR3 nucleotide sequence: TGTGCCAGTAGTCTAGGGGCGGGTAACAATCAGCCCCAGCATTTT.